This TCR beta chain was observed in a study of cytomegalovirus exposure and HLA in healthy donors. Study-wide points: Most TCR sequences were rare, but some public TCRs occurred in many donors. A later analysis reportedly identified an Asian-associated ancestry cluster as carrying fewer N-insertions than the 666-donor mean. Some highly shared sequence variants likely arose as a pipeline artifact. With high specificity and sensitivity, the classifier reportedly diagnosed cytomegalovirus status.

As concerns this clone: Its target is not known.

Primers for the PCR totalled 60 Vbeta and 13 Jbeta. Sequenced by immunoSEQ multiplex PCR; TCRdb stores in-frame clones only, minus some. The repertoire holds about 80,000 clones, approximately 80% seen once, with 2.5% to 4% in the top ten. CDR1 and CDR2 from the germline V gene are SGDLS and YYNGEE. V gave up 4 bases and J gave up 4 bases; unmatched junction bases: 4. This CDR3 has 14 amino acids. The material sequenced was PBMCs. The receptor comes from a man between 50 and 59 years old in good health and CMV-seronegative. The gene calls are TRBV9 and TRBJ1-2, with 10 positions matching TRBD1. CDR3 amino acids: CASSTRTGGYGYTF. The CDR3 nucleotides read TGTGCCAGCAGCACCCGGACAGGGGGCTATGGCTACACCTTC.